What follows are 30 T cell receptor beta chains derived from one specimen sequenced in a study of shared clonotypes between healthy human individuals. The repertoire was sequenced with immunoSEQ multiplex PCR; TCRdb's copy has only in-frame clones and lacks some. The sample shows 2 million to 3 million clones, roughly 93% of them seen only once. The specimen was naive CD4+ T cells from PBMCs. Subset reported: CD45RA+ positively selected. The receptors were gathered from a young man in good health. Some clones in this sample may be carry-over from other donors' samples.

The chain joins TRBV29-1 to TRBJ2-7; D may be TRBD1 (5 bases). The CDR3 is made up of 15 amino acids. Germline V gene lookup returns CDR1 SQVTM and CDR2 ANQGSEA. V dropped 6 bases and J dropped 2 bases, with 20 bases sitting between them. In DNA form, the CDR3 reads TGCAGCGTGGGGCCCCGTACCGAGAGCCCCTACGAGCAGTACTTC. Translated, it gives CSVGPRTESPYEQYF.

The rearrangement links TRBV19 to TRBJ2-7, with 7 bases aligning to TRBD1. In germline, CDR1 is LNHDA, CDR2 SQIVND (reference sequence). The CDR3 contains 15 residues. After removal of 6 bases from V and 1 base from J, the junction contained 9 bases not matched to a gene. This CDR3 reads CASRRTTGQSYEQYF. CDR3 DNA sequence: TGTGCCAGTAGGCGGACGACAGGGCAATCCTACGAGCAGTACTTC.

The sample holds a few counts of this clone. The chain links TRBV20-1 to TRBJ2-1, with 7 bases identical to TRBD2. Germline V CDR1 and CDR2: DFQATT, SNEGSKA (reference sequence). The CDR3 runs 11 residues. V shed 6 bases and J 9 bases; nucleotides not matched to a gene: 5. This CDR3 reads CSAAGVREQFF. DNA of the CDR3: TGCAGTGCGGCGGGAGTGCGTGAGCAGTTCTTC.

As concerns this clone: Other DNA sequences in the same sample also yield this CDR3. The chain employs TRBV28 and TRBJ1-1; 7 nucleotides line up with TRBD1. Looked up from germline, CDR1 is MDHEN and CDR2 is SYDVKM. The CDR3 has 14 residues. J lost 2 bases, V lost 6 bases, and 6 bases had no gene match. In nucleotides, the CDR3 is TGTGCCAGCAGGCTCGGGACAGTCAACACTGAAGCTTTCTTT. Residues: CASRLGTVNTEAFF.

This sequence joins TRBV25-1 and TRBJ2-3; unclear D gene. Trimming removed 4 bases at V and 0 bases at J, with 8 bases between. Looked up from germline, CDR1 is MGHDK and CDR2 is SYGVNS. CDR3 length: 14 amino acids. The CDR3 protein is CASSAFTSTDTQYF. The CDR3 coding sequence is TGTGCCAGCAGTGCTTTCACTAGCACAGATACGCAGTATTTT.

The J gene is TRBJ1-4, the V gene TRBV7-3; D uncertain. Trimming cost V 1 base and J 4 bases, with 7 bases left between them. Germline CDR1 is SGHTA and CDR2 is FQGTGA. The CDR3 length is 14 residues. As DNA, the CDR3 is TGTGCCAGCAGCTTAATGCGGATTAATGAAAAACTGTTTTTT. It specifies CASSLMRINEKLFF.

In nucleotides, the CDR3 is TGTGCCAGCAGTCCAGGCGGCCCAGGGGAGCAGTACTTC. Protein: CASSPGGPGEQYF. The chain joins TRBV6-6 to TRBJ2-7; D may be TRBD1 (5 bases). Between the trimmed V and J ends, which lost 5 bases and 7 bases, there was a span of 15 bases. There are 13 residues in the CDR3. CDR1 and CDR2 from the germline V gene are MNHNY and SVGAGI (reference sequence).

The rearrangement links TRBV27 to TRBJ2-5; the D gene is possibly TRBD2 (6 bases). The CDR3 loop spans 15 amino acids. Germline CDR1 MNHEY, CDR2 SMNVEV (reference sequence). Trimming removed 5 bases at V and 2 bases at J, with 15 bases between. CDR3 loop: CASSPPTGRQETQYF. CDR3 nucleotides: TGTGCCAGCAGTCCGCCGACCGGGAGACAAGAGACCCAGTACTTC.

This clone has just one count. This specimen includes other DNA sequences encoding the same CDR3. The J gene is TRBJ2-7, the V gene TRBV28, with 9 bases fitting TRBD1. Germline values: CDR1 MDHEN, CDR2 SYDVKM. V gave up 4 bases and J gave up 3 bases; unmatched junction bases: 7. The CDR3 totals 15 residues. The CDR3 DNA reads TGTGCCAGCAGTTCGGCCGGGACAGGGTACTACGAGCAGTACTTC. This translates into CASSSAGTGYYEQYF.

V usage is TRBV18 and J usage is TRBJ2-2, with 10 nucleotides matching TRBD1. This CDR3 is built from 16 residues. V shed 5 bases, J shed 6 bases, and the junction held 9 bases outside the gene matches. The germline V gene has CDR1 KGHSH and CDR2 LQKENI. The CDR3 DNA sequence: TGTGCCAGCTCAACAAGCCGGGACAGGGGATCCGGGGAGCTGTTTTTT. It encodes CASSTSRDRGSGELFF.

This sequence joins TRBV29-1 and TRBJ2-1, with D unclear. V shed 2 bases and J shed 4 bases, with 9 bases lying between them. Germline CDR1 is SQVTM and CDR2 is ANQGSEA. The CDR3 is made up of 13 amino acids. The CDR3 loop reads CSVERVLYNEQFF. CDR3 nucleotides: TGCAGCGTTGAAAGGGTCCTATACAATGAGCAGTTCTTC.

J is TRBJ2-1 and V is TRBV7-9; D unresolved. Trimming cost V 5 bases and J 5 bases, with 10 bases left between them. Germline values: CDR1 SEHNR, CDR2 FQNEAQ (reference sequence). This CDR3 is 13 amino acids long. The CDR3 coding sequence is TGTGCCAGCAGCCCATCTGGCCACAATGAGCAGTTCTTC. It yields the protein CASSPSGHNEQFF.

V and J are TRBV7-2 and TRBJ1-2, with 7 bases aligning to TRBD1. Germline V gene sequence: CDR1 SGHTA, CDR2 FQGNSA. The V gene end was trimmed by 5 bases and the J gene end by 2 bases; junction bases not matched to a gene: 14. The CDR3 consists of 17 residues. The CDR3 loop reads CASSLQGGGRGNYGYTF. For the CDR3, the DNA is TGTGCCAGCAGCCTACAAGGCGGGGGCAGGGGGAACTATGGCTACACCTTC. Variable domain in full (rest from reference TRBV7-2 and TRBJ1-2): GAGVSQSPSNKVTEKGKDVELRCDPISGHTALYWYRQSLGQGLEFLIYFQGNSAPDKSGLPSDRFSAERTGGSVSTLTIQRTQQEDSAVYLCASSLQGGGRGNYGYTFGSGTRLTVV.

This chain uses TRBV15 with TRBJ2-5, with 7 bases lining up with TRBD2. Trimming took 2 bases from V and 3 from J; bases not matched to a gene: 9. This CDR3 region has 16 residues. CDR1 is LNHNV, CDR2 YYDKDF, per germline (reference sequence). Here the CDR3 DNA reads TGTGCCACCAGCAGATCAGGCCAGCGGGAAAAAGAGACCCAGTACTTC. Translated: CATSRSGQREKETQYF.

This clone was picked up one time. J is TRBJ1-2 and V is TRBV19, with 9 bases lining up with TRBD1. The CDR3 spans 13 residues. CDR1 and CDR2 (germline): LNHDA, SQIVND (reference sequence). V shed 6 bases, J shed 7 bases, and the junction held 6 bases outside the gene matches. The CDR3 sequence: CASRQTGGIGYTF. DNA for the CDR3: TGTGCCAGTAGGCAGACAGGGGGTATTGGCTACACCTTC.

This clone was recorded only once. V gene TRBV19 combines with J gene TRBJ2-5; D might be TRBD1 (6 bases). Per the germline V gene, CDR1 is LNHDA and CDR2 is SQIVND (reference sequence). Trimming took 4 bases from V and 4 from J, leaving 16 bases between them. This CDR3 is built from 15 residues. CDR3 amino acids: CASSRPGQEGETQYF. The CDR3 region has the DNA TGTGCCAGTAGTAGGCCGGGACAAGAGGGAGAGACCCAGTACTTC.

This clone was seen more than once but under ten times. V usage is TRBV7-3 and J usage is TRBJ1-1; tentatively, D is TRBD1 (6 bases). The CDR3 length is 13 residues. Germline lookup yields CDR1 SGHTA and CDR2 FQGTGA. The V gene lost 2 bases and the J gene lost 11 bases, with 15 bases spanning the gap. The CDR3 DNA is TGTGCCAGCAGCTTAGACCGGGACAATGGGGCTTTCTTT. Residues: CASSLDRDNGAFF.

The rearrangement uses TRBV9 and TRBJ1-1; TRBD1 matches 7 bases. This CDR3 spans 15 amino acids. Germline CDR1 SGDLS, CDR2 YYNGEE. Germline trimming cut 0 bases from V and 2 bases from J; bases unmatched to any gene: 4. CDR3 in amino acids: CASSVGGQANTEAFF. In DNA form, the CDR3 reads TGTGCCAGCAGCGTAGGAGGACAGGCCAACACTGAAGCTTTCTTT.

The rearrangement joins TRBV5-1 to TRBJ1-2; 9 positions match TRBD1. The V gene's germline CDR1 is SGHRS and CDR2 YFSETQ. V gave up 0 bases and J gave up 7 bases; unmatched junction bases: 7. CDR3 size: 15 residues. The CDR3 bases are TGCGCCAGCAGCTTGGAGGGACAGGGAGTAGGTGGCTACACCTTC. Protein: CASSLEGQGVGGYTF.

The chain combines TRBV27 with TRBJ1-5, with D perhaps matching TRBD1 (5 bases). The CDR3 length is 14 residues. V was cut by 6 bases and J by 6 bases, with 15 bases left in between. Germline-derived CDR1 and CDR2 are MNHEY and SMNVEV (reference sequence). The CDR3 DNA sequence: TGTGCCAGCAGAGGGACGGGAACGAGTCAGCCCCAGCATTTT. It specifies CASRGTGTSQPQHF.

The chain is built from TRBV18 and TRBJ1-5; D call uncertain. CDR1 is KGHSH and CDR2 is LQKENI in the germline V gene. This CDR3 has 13 amino acids. V lost 5 bases to trimming and J lost 6 bases, with 11 bases between them. The CDR3 loop reads CASSEPGSQPQHF. DNA for the CDR3: TGTGCCAGCTCAGAGCCAGGATCTCAGCCCCAGCATTTT.

The J gene is TRBJ1-1, the V gene TRBV6-5, with TRBD1 as a possible D gene (6 bases). Trimming removed 6 bases from V and 2 bases from J, with 16 bases in between. Germline assignment: CDR1 MNHEY and CDR2 SVGAGI. This CDR3 comprises 15 residues. This CDR3 reads CASRRTRTANTEAFF. CDR3 nucleotide sequence: TGTGCCAGCAGAAGAACTAGGACAGCCAACACTGAAGCTTTCTTT.

V gene TRBV5-1 combines with J gene TRBJ1-2, with a possible D match to TRBD1 (6 bases). The CDR3 extends over 13 amino acids. CDR1 is SGHRS, CDR2 YFSETQ, per germline. V lost 4 bases and J 8 bases, leaving 15 bases between the germline ends. The CDR3 DNA sequence: TGCGCCAGCAGCCCCCTGGGGGCACGGGGCTACACCTTC. Translation: CASSPLGARGYTF.

The V gene is TRBV7-9, the J gene TRBJ1-1; TRBD1 agrees at 7 bases. Trimming took 1 base from V and 4 from J; bases not matched to a gene: 9. The germline V gene has CDR1 SEHNR and CDR2 FQNEAQ (reference sequence). The CDR3 spans 16 residues. The CDR3 is CASSLEGRGRGTEAFF. DNA of the CDR3: TGTGCCAGCAGCTTAGAGGGGAGGGGGCGAGGCACTGAAGCTTTCTTT.

The rearrangement links TRBV5-1 to TRBJ2-3; D unclear. In germline, CDR1 is SGHRS, CDR2 YFSETQ. Trimming cost V 4 bases and J 0 bases, with 15 bases left between them. The CDR3 loop spans 16 amino acids. The chain's CDR3 is CASSPQSPASTDTQYF. In nucleotides, the CDR3 is TGCGCCAGCAGCCCACAGTCACCTGCTAGCACAGATACGCAGTATTTT.

This clone was seen a single time. J is TRBJ2-3 and V is TRBV6-1; 8 positions match TRBD1. The CDR3 covers 14 residues. Germline V CDR1 and CDR2: MNHNS, SASEGT. Losses at the gene ends were 8 bases for V and 4 bases for J; bases not matched to a gene: 8. The CDR3 DNA reads as TGTGCCAGCGGGGCGACAGGGGCCCCAGATACGCAGTATTTT. It encodes CASGATGAPDTQYF.

CDR3 sequence: CASRTGTLGRRQYF. The CDR3 DNA reads as TGTGCCAGCAGAACGGGGACTCTCGGGCGAAGGCAGTACTTC. The V and J genes are TRBV28 and TRBJ2-7, with D possibly being TRBD2 (6 bases). CDR1 is MDHEN and CDR2 is SYDVKM in the germline V gene. CDR3 length: 14 amino acids. Trimming took off 6 bases at V and 9 bases at J, with 21 bases between the two ends.

The rearrangement links TRBV5-1 to TRBJ1-1; the D gene is possibly TRBD1 (5 bases). The V gene's germline CDR1 is SGHRS and CDR2 YFSETQ. The V and J ends lost 4 bases and 0 bases respectively, with 16 bases between them. The CDR3 runs 16 residues. The CDR3 loop is CASSTNPGRMNTEAFF. In DNA, the CDR3 is TGCGCCAGCAGCACAAATCCGGGACGGATGAACACTGAAGCTTTCTTT.

The V gene is TRBV28, the J gene TRBJ2-7; TRBD2 matches at 8 bases. The CDR3 is 14 residues long. J gave up 2 bases and V 6 bases, and 6 bases lay outside the gene matches. Germline CDR1 is MDHEN and CDR2 is SYDVKM. CDR3 region: CASRTGSGAYEQYF. CDR3 coding DNA: TGTGCCAGCAGGACCGGTAGCGGGGCCTACGAGCAGTACTTC.

The chain recombines TRBV7-9 with TRBJ2-3, with 8 bases identical to TRBD2. CDR3 length: 16 amino acids. Germline CDR1 reads SEHNR; CDR2 reads FQNEAQ (reference sequence). Unmatched junction bases numbered 4, after V lost 1 base and J lost 1 base. DNA for the CDR3: TGTGCCAGCAGCTTAGGTAGCGGGACTCGCACAGATACGCAGTATTTT. Protein: CASSLGSGTRTDTQYF.